This T cell receptor beta chain appears in the sequencing data of a study of blood T cell repertoires in COVID-19. Study at large: The cDNA or gDNA used as material had been derived from T cells, B-cell-depleted T cells, or PBMCs.

The assay was immunoSEQ multiplex PCR, and TCRdb's table has in-frame clones only and misses some. The sample lists around 150,000 clones, about 87% occurring once. V gave up 8 bases and J gave up 4 bases, with 6 bases separating them. The length of the CDR3 is 11 residues. Germline V lookup: CDR1 MNHEY, CDR2 SMNVEV (reference sequence). The count of this clone is one. The sequence was obtained from a man aged 55 to 69 with active or convalescent COVID-19. This sequence joins TRBV27 and TRBJ2-1, with a weak D call TRBD1 (5 bases). Sequences were obtained from peripheral blood. CDR3 region: CASGQYNEQFF. CDR3 nucleotides: TGTGCCAGCGGACAATACAATGAGCAGTTCTTC.